The table lists the clone carrying this T cell receptor beta chain with many counts. What it binds is not known. These data are taken from a study of neurological immune-mediated disorders. Study outcomes and limitations: The most TCR clonal expansion was seen in HTLV-1-associated myelopathy, whereas the least was seen in multiple sclerosis, below the level in healthy controls. None of the CDR3 amino acid sequences in expanded clones turned up in more than one subject, which points to private repertoires in all groups.

Time point here: longitudinal time-point 1 (baseline). The unsorted libraries were generated from a total of 2 million PBMCs, which had been stored in RNAlater at -80 C. The cDNA was produced through 5'RACE with 10-nucleotide random UMIs. Via MiXCR, TCRdb re-called the 5' RACE reads, giving one row per CDR3 protein. Seen here are 40,000 or so distinct CDR3 sequences, 3% to 3.5% observed once, and the top ten hold approximately 8.4%. The ends lost 0 bases at V and 3 bases at J; junction bases unmatched: 5. This CDR3 contains 16 residues. Germline values: CDR1 MGHRA, CDR2 YSYEKL. Sequenced input: PBMCs. This clonotype originated in an older woman with multiple sclerosis. The V and J genes are TRBV4-1 and TRBJ2-5, with 9 bases identical to TRBD2. The chain's CDR3 is CASSQEERGAKETQYF. In nucleotides, the CDR3 is TGCGCCAGCAGCCAAGAGGAGCGGGGGGCCAAAGAGACCCAGTACTTC.